A selection of T cell receptor beta chains follows, all from one sample in a study of CXCR3-negative and CXCR3-positive naive CD8 T cells. TCRdb re-called the 5' RACE reads and shows each CDR3 protein once, DNA omitted. This sample's table has 120,000 or so distinct CDR3 sequences. Material: naive CXCR3+ CD8+ T cells from blood. These receptors were obtained from a human donor in good health. Some clones in this sample may be carry-over from other donors' samples. CDR3s include the opening cysteine and the closing phenylalanine or tryptophan.

v_gene: TRBV2
j_gene: TRBJ1-5
CDR3aa: CASSEAVVANQPQHF

v_gene: TRBV28
j_gene: TRBJ1-2
CDR3aa: CASGTVSYGYTF

v_gene: TRBV6-6
j_gene: TRBJ1-1
CDR3aa: CASSYLGENTEAFF

v_gene: TRBV25-1
j_gene: TRBJ1-2
CDR3aa: CASSEYFISAEEAYGYTF

v_gene: TRBV7-9
j_gene: TRBJ1-2
CDR3aa: CASSLGLGPANYGYTF

v_gene: TRBV4-1
j_gene: TRBJ1-1
CDR3aa: CASSQAEQGVSEAFF

v_gene: TRBV20-1
j_gene: TRBJ2-7
CDR3aa: CSARDKGREAEYEQYF

v_gene: TRBV3-1
j_gene: TRBJ2-7
CDR3aa: CASSYWTNNYEQYF

v_gene: TRBV19
j_gene: TRBJ2-1
CDR3aa: CASSPGTSENEQFF

v_gene: TRBV28
j_gene: TRBJ2-4
CDR3aa: CASSSRTGWDIQYF

v_gene: TRBV20-1
j_gene: TRBJ2-5
CDR3aa: CSARLLGGEYF

v_gene: TRBV29-1
j_gene: TRBJ2-3
CDR3aa: CSVEAWDRGESEGTDTQYF

v_gene: TRBV6-6
j_gene: TRBJ1-2
CDR3aa: CASSEPGAGMAYGYTF

v_gene: TRBV29-1
j_gene: TRBJ2-2
CDR3aa: CSVLAGVSTGELFF

v_gene: TRBV20-1
j_gene: TRBJ1-2
CDR3aa: CSAREEDRELYGYTF

v_gene: TRBV4-2
j_gene: TRBJ1-1
CDR3aa: CASSLPSIATEAFF

v_gene: TRBV29-1
j_gene: TRBJ2-6
CDR3aa: CSVGTPSGANVLTF

v_gene: TRBV7-2
j_gene: TRBJ2-1
CDR3aa: CASSLEGLPYNEQFF

v_gene: TRBV5-6
j_gene: TRBJ1-1
CDR3aa: CASSFWNTEAFF

v_gene: TRBV7-2
j_gene: TRBJ1-5
CDR3aa: CASSLWAGSDSNQPQHF

v_gene: TRBV5-1
j_gene: TRBJ2-7
CDR3aa: CASPGGDRASSYEQYF

v_gene: TRBV6-2/TRBV6-3
j_gene: TRBJ2-7
CDR3aa: CASSYSRVRSYGENLYEQYF

v_gene: TRBV27
j_gene: TRBJ1-4
CDR3aa: CASRLSPAGGEKLFF

v_gene: TRBV10-3
j_gene: TRBJ1-1
CDR3aa: CAISDPPGTGDTEAFF

v_gene: TRBV29-1
j_gene: TRBJ2-3
CDR3aa: CSVAETGGSTDTQYF

v_gene: TRBV6-5
j_gene: TRBJ1-5
CDR3aa: CASSPDRVNDQPQHF

v_gene: TRBV7-8
j_gene: TRBJ2-1
CDR3aa: CASSSEMLLEQFF

v_gene: TRBV29-1
j_gene: TRBJ2-7
CDR3aa: CSVDQTGSYEQYF

v_gene: TRBV18
j_gene: TRBJ2-1
CDR3aa: CASSPGTSGREPYNEQFF

v_gene: TRBV5-5
j_gene: TRBJ2-5
CDR3aa: CASSFDLAETQYF

v_gene: TRBV7-9
j_gene: TRBJ2-1
CDR3aa: CASSDIYNEQFF

v_gene: TRBV27
j_gene: TRBJ1-5
CDR3aa: CASSLRGMGNQPQHF

v_gene: TRBV7-6
j_gene: TRBJ2-7
CDR3aa: CASSLAEFSYEQYF

v_gene: TRBV30
j_gene: TRBJ1-1
CDR3aa: CAWSSRTEAFF

v_gene: TRBV9
j_gene: TRBJ1-2
CDR3aa: CASSVEGVGFYGYTF

v_gene: TRBV6-2/TRBV6-3
j_gene: TRBJ1-1
CDR3aa: CASRGQGLTEAFF

v_gene: TRBV7-3
j_gene: TRBJ1-1
CDR3aa: CASSPETGASEAFF

v_gene: TRBV14
j_gene: TRBJ2-7
CDR3aa: CASSQDMLAGFHEQYF

v_gene: TRBV29-1
j_gene: TRBJ1-4
CDR3aa: CSVEIIGQNEKLFF

v_gene: TRBV7-9
j_gene: TRBJ1-1
CDR3aa: CASCRGNTEAFF

v_gene: TRBV29-1
j_gene: TRBJ1-1
CDR3aa: CSVEWDSTEAFF

v_gene: TRBV7-9
j_gene: TRBJ2-1
CDR3aa: CASSLVLAGVNEQFF

v_gene: TRBV28
j_gene: TRBJ1-2
CDR3aa: CASSFTVLGNAGYTF

v_gene: TRBV7-9
j_gene: TRBJ1-1
CDR3aa: CASSLPGGAEAFF

v_gene: TRBV11-3
j_gene: TRBJ2-1
CDR3aa: CASSYRVDEQFF

v_gene: TRBV10-3
j_gene: TRBJ2-3
CDR3aa: CAINPEQTDTQYF

v_gene: TRBV12-3/TRBV12-4
j_gene: TRBJ1-1
CDR3aa: CASSYKNTEAFF

v_gene: TRBV6-2/TRBV6-3
j_gene: TRBJ2-7
CDR3aa: CASSYAGLAGGQTYEQYF

v_gene: TRBV7-3
j_gene: TRBJ2-1
CDR3aa: CASSPSMNYNEQFF

v_gene: TRBV5-6
j_gene: TRBJ1-1
CDR3aa: CASSLHGGKGAFF

v_gene: TRBV28
j_gene: TRBJ1-5
CDR3aa: CASSLAAGQPQHF

v_gene: TRBV5-1
j_gene: TRBJ2-1
CDR3aa: CASSRRDASSYNEQFF

v_gene: TRBV28
j_gene: TRBJ2-7
CDR3aa: CASSPPTSYEQYF

v_gene: TRBV5-5
j_gene: TRBJ1-6
CDR3aa: CASSLKDRVENSPLHF